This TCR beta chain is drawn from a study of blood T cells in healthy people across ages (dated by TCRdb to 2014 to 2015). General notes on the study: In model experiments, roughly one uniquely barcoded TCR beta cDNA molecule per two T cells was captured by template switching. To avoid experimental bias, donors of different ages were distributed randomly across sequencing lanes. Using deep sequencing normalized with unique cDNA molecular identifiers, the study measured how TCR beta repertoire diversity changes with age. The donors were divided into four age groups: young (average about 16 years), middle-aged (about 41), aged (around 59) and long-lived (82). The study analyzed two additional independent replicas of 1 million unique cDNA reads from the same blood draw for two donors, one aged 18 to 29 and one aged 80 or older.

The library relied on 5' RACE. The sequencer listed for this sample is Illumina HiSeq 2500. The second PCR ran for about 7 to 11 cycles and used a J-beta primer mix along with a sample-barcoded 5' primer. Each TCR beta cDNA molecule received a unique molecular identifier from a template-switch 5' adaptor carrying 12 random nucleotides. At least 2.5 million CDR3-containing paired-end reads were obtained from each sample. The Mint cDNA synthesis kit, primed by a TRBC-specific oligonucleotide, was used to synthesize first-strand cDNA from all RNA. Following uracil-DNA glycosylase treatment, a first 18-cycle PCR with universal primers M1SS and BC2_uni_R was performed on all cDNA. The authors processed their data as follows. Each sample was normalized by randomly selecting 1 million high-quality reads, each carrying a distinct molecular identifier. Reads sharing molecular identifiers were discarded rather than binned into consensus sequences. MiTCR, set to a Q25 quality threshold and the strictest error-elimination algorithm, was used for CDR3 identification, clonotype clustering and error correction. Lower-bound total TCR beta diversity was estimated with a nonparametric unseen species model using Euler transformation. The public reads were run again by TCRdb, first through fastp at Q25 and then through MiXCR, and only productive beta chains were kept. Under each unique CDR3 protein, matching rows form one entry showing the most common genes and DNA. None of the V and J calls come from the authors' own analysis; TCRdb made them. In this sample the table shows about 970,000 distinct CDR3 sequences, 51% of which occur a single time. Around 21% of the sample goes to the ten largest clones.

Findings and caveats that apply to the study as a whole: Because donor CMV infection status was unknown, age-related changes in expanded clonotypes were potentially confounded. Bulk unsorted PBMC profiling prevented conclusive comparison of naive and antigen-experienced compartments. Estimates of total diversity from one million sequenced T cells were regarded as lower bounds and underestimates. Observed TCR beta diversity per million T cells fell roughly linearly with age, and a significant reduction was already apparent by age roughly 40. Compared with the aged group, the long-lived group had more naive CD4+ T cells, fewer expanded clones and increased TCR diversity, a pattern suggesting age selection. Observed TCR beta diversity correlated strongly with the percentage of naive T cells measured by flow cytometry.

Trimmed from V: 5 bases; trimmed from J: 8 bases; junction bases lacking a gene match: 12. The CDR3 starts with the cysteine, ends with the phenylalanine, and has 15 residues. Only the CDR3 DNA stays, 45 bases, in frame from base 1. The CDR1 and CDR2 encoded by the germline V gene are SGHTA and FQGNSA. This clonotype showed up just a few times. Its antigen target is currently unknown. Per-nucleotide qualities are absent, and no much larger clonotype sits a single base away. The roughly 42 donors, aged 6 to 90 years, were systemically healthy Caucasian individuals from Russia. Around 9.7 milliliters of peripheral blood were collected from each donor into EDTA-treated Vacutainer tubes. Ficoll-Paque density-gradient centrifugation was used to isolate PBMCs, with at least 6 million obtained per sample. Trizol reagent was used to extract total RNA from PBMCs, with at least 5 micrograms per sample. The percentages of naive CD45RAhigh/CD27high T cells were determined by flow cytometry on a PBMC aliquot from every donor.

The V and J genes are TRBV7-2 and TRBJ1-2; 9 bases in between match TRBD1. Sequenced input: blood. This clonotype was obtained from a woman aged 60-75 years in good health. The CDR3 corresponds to CASSLPTGGVFGYTF. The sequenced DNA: TGTGCCAGCAGCCTACCGACAGGGGGAGTTTTCGGCTACACCTTC.